The clone carrying this TCR beta chain showed up just once. Its antigen is undetermined. V lost 2 bases to trimming and J lost 0 bases; unmatched junction nucleotides: 1. The CDR3 runs 14 residues. Germline CDR1 reads MNHEY; CDR2 reads SVGEGT. The sample is drawn from a study of blood T cells in healthy people across ages. Study-wide findings and caveats: Donor CMV infection status was unknown, possibly confounding age-related changes in expanded clonotypes.

Sample-barcoded 5' priming and a J-beta primer mix drove a second PCR of 7 to 11 cycles. Tagging of each cDNA molecule was performed by a template-switch adaptor with 12 random nucleotides. Each CDR3 protein gets one entry after TCRdb re-called the 5' RACE reads with MiXCR. This sample yields hundreds of thousands of distinct CDR3 sequences, of which under 55% are seen a single time; around 24% belongs to the top ten. The sequence was obtained from a man aged 80 or over in good health. The chain carries TRBV6-2 or TRBV6-3 and TRBJ2-7; 7 positions match TRBD2. Material for sequencing was blood. The CDR3, as DNA: TGTGCCAGCAGTTACGGGGGGGACTCCTACGAGCAGTACTTC. Amino acids: CASSYGGDSYEQYF.